Following are 2 T cell receptor beta chains from one sample sequenced in a study of blood T cell repertoires in COVID-19. Using immunoSEQ multiplex PCR, the repertoire was profiled, and TCRdb retains in-frame clones only, with some absent. Of 150,000 to 200,000 clones listed, roughly 85% are singletons. Sequenced material: peripheral blood. Source of these receptors: a man aged 45-65 years with active or convalescent COVID-19.

The V call is TRBV11-1, the J call TRBJ2-1; TRBD2 is a possible D gene (5 bases). Germline CDR1 reads SGHAT; CDR2 reads FQDESV (reference sequence). This CDR3 comprises 15 residues. V lost 1 base and J lost 0, with 7 bases in between. The CDR3 region has the DNA TGTGCCAGCAGCTTAGTGGGGAGCTCCTACAATGAGCAGTTCTTC. Residues: CASSLVGSSYNEQFF.

The chain uses TRBV3-1 (or the pseudogene TRBV3-2) and TRBJ1-4, with TRBD1 identical over 9 bases. The CDR3 runs to 12 residues. Germline CDR1 and CDR2: LGHDT and YNNKEL (reference sequence). V dropped 11 bases and J dropped 5; count of bases not matched to a gene: 3. The CDR3, as DNA: TGTGCCGTTGGGACAGGGAATGAAAAACTGTTTTTT. It codes for CAVGTGNEKLFF.